This passage covers 30 T cell receptor beta chains from one sample sequenced in a study of T cell changes during pregnancy in multiple sclerosis. The repertoire was sequenced with immunoSEQ multiplex PCR; TCRdb's copy has only in-frame clones and lacks some. There are around 36,000 clones in the sample; approximately 94% occur only once, and 1% to 1.5% lies in the top ten. Sample: peripheral blood, taken before pregnancy. The receptors originated from a female donor with multiple sclerosis, enrolled in a pregnancy study.

The V gene is TRBV21-1, the J gene TRBJ2-1; TRBD2 was called by the table and not checked on the DNA. TRBV21-1 counts as a pseudogene. The CDR3 contains 12 residues. The CDR3 coding sequence is TGTGCCCGGGGGGACCTATACAATGAGCAGTTCTTC. Its protein product is CARGDLYNEQFF.

The chain couples TRBV10-3 to TRBJ2-3; 8 nucleotides align to TRBD2. CDR3 length: 14 residues. In germline, CDR1 is ENHRY, CDR2 SYGVKD. Germline trimming cut 5 bases from V and 6 bases from J; bases unmatched to any gene: 7. The chain's CDR3 is CAISSGSGEDTQYF. CDR3 coding DNA: TGTGCCATCAGTAGCGGGAGTGGGGAGGATACGCAGTATTTT.

This CDR3 is CASSMTSGRGSEQFF. As DNA, the CDR3 is TGTGCCAGCAGCATGACTAGCGGGAGAGGCAGTGAGCAGTTCTTC. V gene TRBV7-2 combines with J gene TRBJ2-1, with 12 bases matching TRBD2. V lost 5 bases to trimming and J lost 9 bases; unmatched junction nucleotides: 8. Per the germline V gene, CDR1 is SGHTA and CDR2 is FQGNSA. This CDR3 comprises 15 residues.

This clone turned up a few times. The chain carries TRBV28 and TRBJ1-4, with D unresolved. Germline V lookup: CDR1 MDHEN, CDR2 SYDVKM. The CDR3 runs to 14 residues. Trimming removed 3 bases from V and 2 bases from J, with 7 bases in between. CDR3 in amino acids: CASSFAITNEKLFF. The CDR3 region has the DNA TGTGCCAGCAGTTTTGCTATTACTAATGAAAAACTGTTTTTT.

This rearrangement joins TRBV27 to TRBJ2-5; 7 bases match TRBD1. After removal of 6 bases from V and 5 bases from J, the junction contained 9 bases not matched to a gene. The germline CDR1 and CDR2 sequences are MNHEY and SMNVEV (reference sequence). CDR3 size: 14 residues. CDR3 region: CASRGGGLGETQYF. CDR3 bases: TGTGCCAGCAGAGGGGGCGGCCTGGGGGAGACCCAGTACTTC.

The rearrangement uses TRBV25-1 and TRBJ1-6; the match to TRBD1 covers 10 bases. CDR3 length equals 15 residues. Germline CDR1 reads MGHDK; CDR2 reads SYGVNS. V shed 2 bases and J 6 bases; nucleotides not matched to a gene: 1. CDR3 coding DNA: TGTGCCAGCAGTGAAAGGGACAGGGGTAATTCACCCCTCCACTTT. Translated: CASSERDRGNSPLHF.

The chain recombines TRBV5-1 with TRBJ2-3; 13 positions agree with TRBD2. The V segment lost 4 bases and the J segment 0 bases; nucleotides outside the gene matches: 2. The CDR3 sequence is 16 residues long. Germline lookup yields CDR1 SGHRS and CDR2 YFSETQ. The CDR3 DNA is TGCGCCAGCAGCACGGGACTAGCGGGGAGCACAGATACGCAGTATTTT. Protein product: CASSTGLAGSTDTQYF. Looking up the rest from reference TRBV5-1 and TRBJ2-3 gives the full variable domain: KAGVTQTPRYLIKTRGQQVTLSCSPISGHRSVSWYQQTPGQGLQFLFEYFSETQRNKGNFPGRFSGRQFSNSRSEMNVSTLELGDSALYLCASSTGLAGSTDTQYFGPGTRLTVL.

The rearrangement links TRBV2 to TRBJ1-2; D is undetermined. This CDR3 region has 13 residues. The V gene lost 7 bases and the J gene lost 3 bases, with 12 bases spanning the gap. Germline V gene lookup returns CDR1 SNHLY and CDR2 FYNNEI. The CDR3 region has the DNA TGTGCCAGCATGGGTTCAGACTACTATGGCTACACCTTC. As protein: CASMGSDYYGYTF.

The chain uses TRBV5-1 and TRBJ2-7, with D hard to call. Germline CDR1 SGHRS, CDR2 YFSETQ. V was trimmed by 1 base and J by 2 bases, leaving 10 bases between them. This CDR3 spans 14 amino acids. The CDR3 DNA reads TGCGCCAGCAGCTTGCCGACTTCAACCTACGAGCAGTACTTC. Amino acid sequence: CASSLPTSTYEQYF.

The chain is built from TRBV4-2 and TRBJ2-7; 14 bases match TRBD2. J was trimmed by 3 bases and V by 7 bases; bases with no gene match: 5. The germline CDR1 and CDR2 sequences are LGHNA and YNFKEQ. This CDR3 comprises 15 residues. The CDR3: CASTPGTSGSYEQYF. In DNA, the CDR3 is TGTGCCAGCACTCCAGGGACTAGCGGGAGCTACGAGCAGTACTTC.

The rearrangement uses TRBV25-1 and TRBJ2-1; 9 positions agree with TRBD1. Unmatched junction bases numbered 14, after V lost 5 bases and J lost 6 bases. Germline CDR1 is MGHDK and CDR2 is SYGVNS. CDR3 length: 17 residues. The CDR3 region is CASSSTGGPLGANEQFF. The CDR3 nucleotides are TGTGCCAGCAGTAGTACAGGGGGCCCACTTGGGGCCAATGAGCAGTTCTTC.

The J gene is TRBJ1-1, the V gene TRBV4-2, with TRBD1 matching over 8 bases. Germline V gene sequence: CDR1 LGHNA, CDR2 YNFKEQ. This CDR3 has 14 amino acids. Trimming cost V 2 bases and J 10 bases; bases outside gene matches: 9. In nucleotides, the CDR3 is TGTGCCAGCAGCCAACTCTCAGGGGGCGCGGGAGCTTTCTTT. Amino acids: CASSQLSGGAGAFF.

The gene calls are TRBV6-1 and TRBJ2-4; D is ambiguous. The V end lost 6 bases, the J end lost 1 base, and 10 bases lay between the germline ends. The germline gives CDR1 MNHNS, CDR2 SASEGT. CDR3 length: 14 amino acids. CDR3 nucleotide sequence: TGTGCCAGCAGCCGTGCGGAGGCCAAAAACATTCAGTACTTC. This gives the protein CASSRAEAKNIQYF.

The chain has TRBV5-1 and TRBJ1-6; 7 bases are shared with TRBD1. In germline, CDR1 is SGHRS, CDR2 YFSETQ. This CDR3 spans 15 amino acids. V trimming: 4 bases; J trimming: 7 bases; junction bases outside the gene matches: 8. CDR3 in amino acids: CASSPRDSANSPLHF. The CDR3, as DNA: TGCGCCAGCAGCCCGAGGGACAGCGCCAATTCACCCCTCCACTTT.

The CDR3 DNA follows: TGTGCCAGCAGTTTCACGGGGGGTAGGAATGAGCAGTTCTTC. It encodes CASSFTGGRNEQFF. The V gene is TRBV28, the J gene TRBJ2-1, with 7 bases fitting TRBD2. The junction had 6 bases not matched to a gene; V was cut back by 3 bases and J by 7 bases. The CDR3 is 14 amino acids. Germline V gene sequence: CDR1 MDHEN, CDR2 SYDVKM.

This clone came up once. The V call is TRBV7-2, the J call TRBJ1-5; D is unresolved. V was pared by 1 base and J by 9 bases, with 19 bases between. The CDR3 is made up of 16 amino acids. Germline values: CDR1 SGHTA, CDR2 FQGNSA. Here the CDR3 DNA reads TGTGCCAGCAGCTTAGTTGCCGGGGAGGGCGAATGGCCCCAGCATTTT. This encodes CASSLVAGEGEWPQHF. Full variable domain (outside the CDR3, taken from reference TRBV7-2 and TRBJ1-5): GAGVSQSPSNKVTEKGKDVELRCDPISGHTALYWYRQSLGQGLEFLIYFQGNSAPDKSGLPSDRFSAERTGGSVSTLTIQRTQQEDSAVYLCASSLVAGEGEWPQHFGDGTRLSIL.

CDR3 sequence: CASRLDGIYEQYF. The CDR3 DNA reads as TGTGCCAGCAGACTAGACGGGATCTACGAGCAGTACTTC. The chain links TRBV28 to TRBJ2-7; a possible D gene is TRBD2 (5 bases). This CDR3 contains 13 residues. V lost 6 bases, J lost 3 bases, and 12 bases lay in between. Looked up from germline, CDR1 is MDHEN and CDR2 is SYDVKM.

J is TRBJ2-2 and V is TRBV10-3, with 13 positions matching TRBD2. V shed 6 bases and J 8 bases; nucleotides not matched to a gene: 12. The CDR3 consists of 17 residues. Germline V gene sequence: CDR1 ENHRY, CDR2 SYGVKD. The CDR3 bases are TGTGCCATCAGGCGCCAGACTAGCGGGAGGTATGCGGGGGAGCTGTTTTTT. Protein product: CAIRRQTSGRYAGELFF.

The chain couples TRBV7-3 to TRBJ2-1; D possibly corresponds to TRBD2 (6 bases). V was shortened by 5 bases and J by 2 bases, with 13 bases between the two germline ends. Germline-derived CDR1 and CDR2 are SGHTA and FQGTGA. The CDR3 consists of 15 residues. CDR3: CASSPLADAYNEQFF. CDR3 nucleotide sequence: TGTGCCAGCAGCCCTTTAGCGGATGCCTACAATGAGCAGTTCTTC.

The CDR3 DNA reads TGTGCCAGCAGCCCCGGGTCTGAGCAGTTCTTC. Its protein product is CASSPGSEQFF. The chain employs TRBV11-1 and TRBJ2-1; D not certain. This CDR3 comprises 11 residues. Germline V CDR1 and CDR2: SGHAT, FQDESV (reference sequence). Trimming cost V 5 bases and J 9 bases, with 8 bases left between them.

The chain has TRBV6-6 and TRBJ1-4; 10 bases map to TRBD1. V lost 3 bases, J lost 6 bases, and 4 bases stayed unmatched. The CDR3 loop spans 15 amino acids. Germline V gene lookup returns CDR1 MNHNY and CDR2 SVGAGI (reference sequence). CDR3 amino acids: CASSYFGTGDEKLFF. Written as DNA, the CDR3 is TGTGCCAGCAGTTATTTCGGGACAGGGGATGAAAAACTGTTTTTT.

The chain recombines TRBV6-5 with TRBJ1-1; 7 bases match TRBD1. Germline CDR1 reads MNHEY; CDR2 reads SVGAGI. V lost 7 bases and J lost 4; bases outside the gene matches: 6. CDR3 length equals 13 residues. CDR3 protein: CASNRQGTTEAFF. The CDR3 DNA sequence: TGTGCCAGCAATAGACAGGGTACCACTGAAGCTTTCTTT.

The rearrangement joins TRBV28 to TRBJ1-1; D is possibly TRBD1 (6 bases). The V gene's germline CDR1 is MDHEN and CDR2 SYDVKM. The CDR3 covers 14 residues. V lost 3 bases to trimming and J lost 2 bases, with 10 bases between them. CDR3 sequence reads: CASSLDSVNTEAFF. The DNA for the CDR3 is TGTGCCAGCAGTTTGGACAGCGTCAACACTGAAGCTTTCTTT.

This sequence joins TRBV30 and TRBJ1-5; TRBD1 is a possible D gene (5 bases). Trimming removed 3 bases at V and 4 bases at J, with 10 bases between. CDR1 is GTSNPN, CDR2 SVGIG, per germline (reference sequence). This CDR3 is 13 amino acids long. CDR3 protein: CAWREQANQPQHF. Here the CDR3 DNA reads TGTGCCTGGAGGGAACAGGCTAATCAGCCCCAGCATTTT.

The rearrangement joins TRBV11-3 to TRBJ2-3; 13 bases fit TRBD2. V lost 5 bases to trimming and J lost 3 bases; unmatched junction nucleotides: 5. CDR1 and CDR2 (germline): SGHNT, YENEEA. This CDR3 has 16 amino acids. The chain's CDR3 is CASSAQTSGRTDTQYF. The CDR3 region has the DNA TGTGCCAGCAGCGCCCAGACTAGCGGGAGGACAGATACGCAGTATTTT.

The V call is TRBV19, the J call TRBJ2-2; 7 bases line up with TRBD1. J lost 4 bases, V lost 6 bases, and 8 bases had no gene match. The CDR3 consists of 15 residues. Looked up from germline, CDR1 is LNHDA and CDR2 is SQIVND (reference sequence). DNA of the CDR3: TGTGCCAGTAGCAAACAGGGGTCGTCCACCGGGGAGCTGTTTTTT. Amino acids: CASSKQGSSTGELFF.

This chain links TRBV11-2 with TRBJ2-4; TRBD1 matches 12 bases. The germline V gene has CDR1 SGHAT and CDR2 FQNNGV. Unmatched junction bases numbered 6, after V lost 5 bases and J lost 7 bases. The CDR3 consists of 15 residues. The chain's CDR3 is CASSRDRGLENIQYF. The CDR3 region has the DNA TGTGCCAGCAGCCGGGACAGGGGGCTGGAGAACATTCAGTACTTC.

The chain carries TRBV5-4 and TRBJ2-2; 10 positions match TRBD2. The germline V gene has CDR1 SGHNT and CDR2 YYREEE (reference sequence). CDR3 length equals 16 residues. V was pared by 6 bases and J by 6 bases, with 11 bases of the junction left unmatched. In nucleotides, the CDR3 is TGTGCCAGCACCTTATCGGCTAGCGGGAGCTCCGGGGAGCTGTTTTTT. Its translation: CASTLSASGSSGELFF.

The chain links TRBV4-1 to TRBJ1-5; D is unresolved. Trimming shortened V by 0 bases and J by 3 bases, and 9 bases separated the two germline ends. Germline loops: CDR1 MGHRA, CDR2 YSYEKL. This CDR3 comprises 15 residues. CDR3 bases: TGCGCCAGCAGCCAAGATCCCTATATCAATCAGCCCCAGCATTTT. Amino acids: CASSQDPYINQPQHF.

V usage is TRBV28 and J usage is TRBJ2-2; 9 positions agree with TRBD2. V was clipped by 3 bases and J by 0 bases; unmatched bases: 8. Per germline, CDR1 MDHEN and CDR2 SYDVKM. The CDR3 runs to 18 residues. Written as DNA, the CDR3 is TGTGCCAGCAGTTTCCCGGCGGGAGGGGTAGCGAACACCGGGGAGCTGTTTTTT. Its translation: CASSFPAGGVANTGELFF.